The following is a T cell receptor beta chain sequence with its context. Its antigen is currently unknown. This entry belongs to a study of T cells in localized non-small cell lung cancer. The study, taken as a whole, reports: Sequence data derive from only one tumor region, so heterogeneity remains possible. The highest T cell clonality was in uninvolved adjacent lung, above tumor. In adjacent lung, a median around 57 of the top 100 tumor clones were found. Elevated blood T cell density was associated with longer overall survival.

Some clones are missing from TCRdb's copy, which holds only in-frame ones; the method was immunoSEQ multiplex PCR. The sample lists under 95,000 clones; 75% to 85% were seen once. CDR1 is SGDLS, CDR2 YYNGEE, per germline. The ends lost 3 bases at V and 8 bases at J; junction bases unmatched: 8. This CDR3 has 14 amino acids. The chain has TRBV9 and TRBJ2-1, with TRBD2 matching 7 bases. The starting material was peripheral blood, obtained before any cancer treatment. The sequence was collected from an older female donor with stage I lung adenocarcinoma. The CDR3 loop is CASSALTSNHEQFF. The CDR3 DNA reads TGTGCCAGCAGCGCATTGACTAGCAACCATGAGCAGTTCTTC.